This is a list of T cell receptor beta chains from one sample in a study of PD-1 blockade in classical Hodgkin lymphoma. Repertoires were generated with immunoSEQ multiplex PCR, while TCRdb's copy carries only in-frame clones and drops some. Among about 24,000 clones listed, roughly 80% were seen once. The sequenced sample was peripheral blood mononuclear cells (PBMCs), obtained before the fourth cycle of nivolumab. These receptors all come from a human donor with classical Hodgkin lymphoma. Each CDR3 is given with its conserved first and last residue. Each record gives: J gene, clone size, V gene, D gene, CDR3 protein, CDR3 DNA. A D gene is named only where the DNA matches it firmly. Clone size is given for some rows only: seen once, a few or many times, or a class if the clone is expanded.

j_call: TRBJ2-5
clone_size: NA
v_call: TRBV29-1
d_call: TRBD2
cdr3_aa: CSTGLALQETQYF
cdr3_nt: TGCAGCACGGGACTAGCGTTACAAGAGACCCAGTACTTC

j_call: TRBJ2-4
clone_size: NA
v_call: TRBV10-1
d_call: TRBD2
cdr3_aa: CASSESLASGGTGAKNIQYF
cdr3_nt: TGCGCCAGCAGTGAGTCGTTGGCTAGCGGGGGGACCGGAGCCAAAAACATTCAGTACTTC

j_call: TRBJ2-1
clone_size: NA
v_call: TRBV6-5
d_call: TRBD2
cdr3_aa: CASFHGGEQFF
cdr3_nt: TGTGCCAGCTTCCACGGGGGGGAGCAGTTCTTC

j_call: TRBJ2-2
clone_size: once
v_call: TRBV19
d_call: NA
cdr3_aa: CASRLHPNSYETAPTNTGELFF
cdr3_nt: TGTGCCAGTAGACTACATCCCAATTCCTACGAGACAGCGCCTACGAACACCGGGGAGCTGTTTTTT

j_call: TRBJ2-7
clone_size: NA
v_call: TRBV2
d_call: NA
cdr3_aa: CASSEMYF
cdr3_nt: TGTGCCAGCAGTGAAATGTACTTC

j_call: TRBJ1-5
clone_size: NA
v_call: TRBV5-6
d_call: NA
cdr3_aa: CASSLGNQPQHF
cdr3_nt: TGTGCCAGCAGCTTGGGGAATCAGCCCCAGCATTTT

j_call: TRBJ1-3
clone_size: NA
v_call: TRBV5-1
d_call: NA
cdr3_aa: CASSLGLGNRNTIYF
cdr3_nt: TGCGCCAGCAGCTTGGGACTCGGGAATCGAAACACCATATATTTT

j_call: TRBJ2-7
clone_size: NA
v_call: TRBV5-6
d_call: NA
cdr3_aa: CASSRQGSRAYEQYF
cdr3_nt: TGTGCCAGCAGCCGGCAGGGGTCCAGAGCCTACGAGCAGTACTTC

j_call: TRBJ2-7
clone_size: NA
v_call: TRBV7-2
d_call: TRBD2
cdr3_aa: CASSSGLAPSNEQYF
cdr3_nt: TGTGCCAGCAGCTCCGGACTAGCCCCGTCCAACGAGCAGTACTTC

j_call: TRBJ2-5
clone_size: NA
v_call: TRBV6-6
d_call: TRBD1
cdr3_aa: CASTAPGGETQYF
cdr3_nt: TGTGCCAGCACCGCGCCAGGGGGTGAGACCCAGTACTTC

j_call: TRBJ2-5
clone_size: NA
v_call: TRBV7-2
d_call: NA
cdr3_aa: CASSSRNEETQYF
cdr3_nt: TGTGCCAGCAGCTCCCGGAATGAAGAGACCCAGTACTTC

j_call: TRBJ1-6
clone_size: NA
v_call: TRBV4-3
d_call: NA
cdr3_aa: CASSQVGGWESPLHF
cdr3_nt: TGCGCCAGCAGCCAAGTCGGAGGGTGGGAATCACCCCTCCACTTT

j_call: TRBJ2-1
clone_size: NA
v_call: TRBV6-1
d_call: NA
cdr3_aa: CASRDTLGNEQFF
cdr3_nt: TGTGCCAGCCGGGACACCCTCGGGAATGAGCAGTTCTTC

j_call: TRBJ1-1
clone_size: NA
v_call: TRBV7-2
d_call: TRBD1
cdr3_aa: CASSSGTGGRVIF
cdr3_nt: TGTGCCAGCAGCTCAGGGACAGGGGGCAGGGTGATCTTT

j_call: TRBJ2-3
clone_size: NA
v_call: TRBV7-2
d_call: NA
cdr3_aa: CASSRLGHREDTQYF
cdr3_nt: TGTGCCAGCAGCCGACTAGGACATCGGGAGGATACGCAGTATTTT

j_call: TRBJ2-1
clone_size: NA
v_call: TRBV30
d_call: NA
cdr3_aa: CAWAGPYNEQFF
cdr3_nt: TGTGCCTGGGCCGGACCTTACAATGAGCAGTTCTTC

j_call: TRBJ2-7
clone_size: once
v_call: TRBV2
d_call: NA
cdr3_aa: CASSVGEQYF
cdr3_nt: TGTGCCAGCAGTGTTGGGGAGCAGTACTTC

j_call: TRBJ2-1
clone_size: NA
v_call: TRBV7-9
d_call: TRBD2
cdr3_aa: CASSWGTSASNEQFF
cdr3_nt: TGTGCCAGCAGCTGGGGGACTAGCGCAAGTAATGAGCAGTTCTTC

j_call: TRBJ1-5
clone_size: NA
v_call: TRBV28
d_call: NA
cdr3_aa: CASSLNSYRQPQHF
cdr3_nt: TGTGCCAGCAGTCTCAACAGCTATCGGCAGCCCCAGCATTTT

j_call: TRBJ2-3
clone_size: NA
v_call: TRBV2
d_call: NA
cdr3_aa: CASSETDTQYF
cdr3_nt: TGTGCCAGCAGTGAAACAGATACGCAGTATTTT

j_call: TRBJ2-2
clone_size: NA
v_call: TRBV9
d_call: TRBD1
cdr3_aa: CASSPRTGGEFTGELFF
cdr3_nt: TGTGCCAGCAGCCCCAGGACAGGGGGCGAATTCACCGGGGAGCTGTTTTTT

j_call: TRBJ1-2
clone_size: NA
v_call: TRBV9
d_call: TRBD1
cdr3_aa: CASSSRLGTAYGYTF
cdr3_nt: TGTGCCAGCAGCTCCCGCCTAGGGACAGCATATGGCTACACCTTC

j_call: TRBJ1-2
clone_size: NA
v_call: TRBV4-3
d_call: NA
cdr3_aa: CASSQELSVLTYGYTF
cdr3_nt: TGCGCCAGCAGCCAAGAACTTTCCGTCCTAACCTATGGCTACACCTTC

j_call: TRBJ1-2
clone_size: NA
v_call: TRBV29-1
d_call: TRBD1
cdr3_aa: CSVEVGGSYRYGYTF
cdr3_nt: TGCAGCGTTGAAGTAGGGGGCTCTTATCGGTATGGCTACACCTTC

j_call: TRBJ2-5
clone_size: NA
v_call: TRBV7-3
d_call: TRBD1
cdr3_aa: CASSPNTGDQETQYF
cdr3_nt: TGTGCCAGCAGCCCCAATACAGGGGACCAAGAGACCCAGTACTTC

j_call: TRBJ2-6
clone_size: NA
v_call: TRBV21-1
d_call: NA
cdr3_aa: CASIPRGSGANVLTF
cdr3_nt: TGTGCCAGCATCCCTCGGGGGTCTGGGGCCAACGTCCTGACTTTC

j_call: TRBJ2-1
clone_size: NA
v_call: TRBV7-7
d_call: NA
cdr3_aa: CASSLGGGNEQFF
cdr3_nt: TGTGCCAGCAGCTTAGGTGGGGGCAATGAGCAGTTCTTC

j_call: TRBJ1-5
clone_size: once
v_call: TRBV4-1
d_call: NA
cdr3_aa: CASSQDGGNQPQHF
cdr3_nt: TGCGCCAGCAGCCAAGATGGGGGCAATCAGCCCCAGCATTTT

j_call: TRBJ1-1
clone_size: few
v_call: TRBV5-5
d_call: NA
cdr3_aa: CASSLFRGSEAFF
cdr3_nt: TGTGCCAGCAGCTTGTTTAGAGGAAGTGAAGCTTTCTTT

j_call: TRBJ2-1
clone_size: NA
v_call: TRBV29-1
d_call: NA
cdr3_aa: CSVERPPGSEFF
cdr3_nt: TGCAGCGTTGAAAGACCACCCGGGTCGGAGTTCTTC

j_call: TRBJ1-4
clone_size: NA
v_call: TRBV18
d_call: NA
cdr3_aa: CASSPQLSEKLFF
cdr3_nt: TGTGCCAGCTCACCTCAGCTTAGTGAAAAACTGTTTTTT

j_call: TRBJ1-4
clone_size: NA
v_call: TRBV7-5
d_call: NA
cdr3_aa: CVRSSGTGGQGEKLFF
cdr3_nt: TGTGTCAGAAGCTCTGGGACAGGGGGCCAGGGGGAAAAACTGTTTTTT

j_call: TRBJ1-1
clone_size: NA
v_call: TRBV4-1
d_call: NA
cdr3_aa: CASSQDGGGPRTEAFF
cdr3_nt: TGCGCCAGCAGCCAAGATGGCGGAGGTCCGAGAACTGAAGCTTTCTTT

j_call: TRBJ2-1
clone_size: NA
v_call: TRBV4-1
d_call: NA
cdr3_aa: CASSQGNSYNEQFF
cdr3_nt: TGCGCCAGCAGCCAAGGTAACTCCTACAATGAGCAGTTCTTC

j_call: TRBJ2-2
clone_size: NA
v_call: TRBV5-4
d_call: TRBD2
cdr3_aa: CASSSGLAGGPNTGELFF
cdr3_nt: TGTGCCAGCAGCTCTGGACTAGCGGGGGGGCCTAACACCGGGGAGCTGTTTTTT

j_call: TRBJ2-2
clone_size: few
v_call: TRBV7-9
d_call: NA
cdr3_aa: CASSLGAFNTGELFF
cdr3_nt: TGTGCCAGCAGCTTAGGGGCCTTCAACACCGGGGAGCTGTTTTTT

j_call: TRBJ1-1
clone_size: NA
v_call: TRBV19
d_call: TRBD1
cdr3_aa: CASSFATGGRGEAFF
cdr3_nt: TGTGCCAGTAGTTTTGCTACAGGGGGCCGGGGTGAAGCTTTCTTT

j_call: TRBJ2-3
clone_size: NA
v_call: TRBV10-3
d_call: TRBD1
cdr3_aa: CAISEGTGFRTDTQYF
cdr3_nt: TGTGCCATCAGTGAAGGGACAGGGTTTAGGACAGATACGCAGTATTTT

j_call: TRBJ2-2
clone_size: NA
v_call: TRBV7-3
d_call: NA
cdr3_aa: CASSSEGLLNTGELFF
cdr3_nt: TGTGCCAGCAGCTCGGAAGGACTATTAAACACCGGGGAGCTGTTTTTT

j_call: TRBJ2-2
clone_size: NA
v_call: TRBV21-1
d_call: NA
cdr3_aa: CASSKTPSNTGELFF
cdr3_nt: TGTGCCAGCAGCAAAACGCCAAGTAACACCGGGGAGCTGTTTTTT

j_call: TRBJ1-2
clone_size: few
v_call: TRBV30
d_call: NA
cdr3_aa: CAWSALTRGPNYGYTF
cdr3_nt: TGTGCCTGGAGTGCGCTCACTAGGGGACCCAACTATGGCTACACCTTC

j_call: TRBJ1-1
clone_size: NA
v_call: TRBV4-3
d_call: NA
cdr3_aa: CASSQDSYTEAFF
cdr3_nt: TGCGCCAGCAGCCAAGACAGTTACACTGAAGCTTTCTTT

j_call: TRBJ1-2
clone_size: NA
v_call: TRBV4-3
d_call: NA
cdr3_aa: CASSRTGRANYGYTF
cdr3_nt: TGCGCCAGCAGCCGTACAGGCCGAGCTAACTATGGCTACACCTTC

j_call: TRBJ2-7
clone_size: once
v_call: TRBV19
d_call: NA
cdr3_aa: CASPKYEQYF
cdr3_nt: TGTGCCAGTCCCAAGTACGAGCAGTACTTC

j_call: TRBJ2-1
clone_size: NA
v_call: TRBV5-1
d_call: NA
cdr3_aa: CASSFEWWGSQEYNEQFF
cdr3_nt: TGCGCCAGCAGCTTTGAATGGTGGGGCTCTCAAGAGTACAATGAGCAGTTCTTC

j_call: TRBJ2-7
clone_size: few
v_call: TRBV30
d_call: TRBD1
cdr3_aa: CACTETGGSYEQYF
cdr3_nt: TGTGCCTGCACTGAGACAGGGGGATCCTACGAGCAGTACTTC

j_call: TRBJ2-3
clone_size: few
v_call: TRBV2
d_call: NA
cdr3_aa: CASSEVGVGDTQYF
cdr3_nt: TGTGCCAGCAGTGAAGTAGGGGTAGGAGATACGCAGTATTTT

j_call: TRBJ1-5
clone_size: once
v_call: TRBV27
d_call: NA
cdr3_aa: CASSLSGGREHQPQHF
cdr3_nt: TGTGCCAGCAGTTTAAGTGGTGGCAGGGAGCATCAGCCCCAGCATTTT

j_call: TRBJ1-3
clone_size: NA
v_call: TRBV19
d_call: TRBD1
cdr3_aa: CATGTGGISGNTIYF
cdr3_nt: TGTGCCACGGGGACAGGGGGCATCTCTGGAAACACCATATATTTT

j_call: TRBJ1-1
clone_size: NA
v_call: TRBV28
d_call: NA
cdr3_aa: CASSLFGQGSEAFF
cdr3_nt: TGTGCCAGCAGTTTATTCGGGCAGGGGTCTGAAGCTTTCTTT

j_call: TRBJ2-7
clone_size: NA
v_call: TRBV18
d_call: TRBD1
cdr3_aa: CASSRQGTYEQYF
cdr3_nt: TGTGCCAGCTCACGACAGGGAACCTACGAGCAGTACTTC

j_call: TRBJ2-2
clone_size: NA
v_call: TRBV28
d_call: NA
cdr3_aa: CASSYSASGELFF
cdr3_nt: TGTGCCAGCAGTTACAGTGCAAGCGGGGAGCTGTTTTTT

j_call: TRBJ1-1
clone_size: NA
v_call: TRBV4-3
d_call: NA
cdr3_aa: CASSQDMNAEAFF
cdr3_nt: TGCGCCAGCAGCCAAGATATGAACGCTGAAGCTTTCTTT

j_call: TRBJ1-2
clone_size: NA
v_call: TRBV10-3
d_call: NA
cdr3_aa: CAISEEKGVYYGYTF
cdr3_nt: TGTGCCATCAGTGAGGAGAAGGGAGTCTACTATGGCTACACCTTC

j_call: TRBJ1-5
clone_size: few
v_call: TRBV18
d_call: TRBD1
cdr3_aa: CASSKSGGIYQPQHF
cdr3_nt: TGTGCCAGCTCAAAGTCAGGGGGCATATATCAGCCCCAGCATTTT

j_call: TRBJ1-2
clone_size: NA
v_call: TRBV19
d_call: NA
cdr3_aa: CASSIKGPFNYGYTF
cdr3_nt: TGTGCCAGTAGTATTAAAGGCCCTTTTAACTATGGCTACACCTTC

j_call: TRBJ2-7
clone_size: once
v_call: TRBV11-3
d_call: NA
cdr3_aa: CASSLEPGREQYF
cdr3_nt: TGTGCCAGCAGCTTAGAGCCAGGGCGGGAGCAGTACTTC

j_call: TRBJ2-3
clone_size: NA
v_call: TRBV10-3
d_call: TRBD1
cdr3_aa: CAIRDRGGTDTQYF
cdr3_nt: TGTGCCATCAGAGACAGGGGGGGCACAGATACGCAGTATTTT

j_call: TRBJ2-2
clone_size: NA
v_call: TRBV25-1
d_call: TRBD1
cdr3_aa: CASSDQGAGTGELFF
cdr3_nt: TGTGCCAGCAGTGATCAGGGGGCGGGGACCGGGGAGCTGTTTTTT

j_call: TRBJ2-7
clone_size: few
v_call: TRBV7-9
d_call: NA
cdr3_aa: CASSLDYEQYF
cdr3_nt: TGTGCCAGCAGCCTGGACTACGAGCAGTACTTC